The T cell receptor beta chain described here comes from a study of shared clonotypes between healthy human individuals. Study-wide results and caveats: Depth of sequencing was expected to influence donor clonotype sharing.

This clone was seen at least ten times. What it binds is unknown. Ten immunoSEQ deep assay plates were used by the authors to sequence unsorted PBMC DNA. Authors' analysis steps: Sequence data from immunoSEQ were junction-only and lacked quality scores; consequently, filtering differed. Produced via immunoSEQ multiplex PCR; TCRdb's table is partial and in-frame only. V, J and clone size derive from that table, while D and trimming were established from the DNA sequence. The table has 400,000 to 600,000 clones, roughly 77% seen once; the top ten hold 13%. Genomic DNA for unsorted samples, which was extracted with the QIAamp DNA Blood Mini kit, came from about 90 million PBMCs. Germline loops: CDR1 KGHSH, CDR2 LQKENI. V lost 1 base, J lost 3 bases, and 12 bases lay in between. CDR3 length equals 15 residues.

The chain carries TRBV18 and TRBJ1-1, with a tentative D call TRBD1 (5 bases). The sample taken for sequencing was PBMCs. This receptor was obtained from a woman between 40 and 50 years old in good health. Some clones in this sample may be carry-over from other donors' samples. The CDR3 sequence is CASSPRGDGYTEAFF. The CDR3 nucleotides are TGTGCCAGCTCACCACGCGGGGACGGCTACACTGAAGCTTTCTTT.